This TCR beta chain was sequenced in a study of blood T cell repertoires in COVID-19. The CDR3 length is 15 residues. Germline V gene data show CDR1 as SGHNT and CDR2 as YYREEE (reference sequence). Trimming shortened V by 2 bases and J by 7 bases, and 19 bases separated the two germline ends. The protocol was immunoSEQ multiplex PCR, while the TCRdb copy is restricted to in-frame clones and leaves out a portion. This table has about 270,000 clones, approximately 88% appearing once. V is TRBV5-4 and J is TRBJ2-7; D gene unclear. Sequenced sample: peripheral blood. The receptor was derived from a human donor with COVID-19, enrolled during active disease. The donor label of this sample is uncertain. The CDR3 reads CASSFLFNPRVEQYF. CDR3 DNA sequence: TGTGCCAGCAGCTTTCTCTTTAACCCAAGAGTGGAGCAGTACTTC.